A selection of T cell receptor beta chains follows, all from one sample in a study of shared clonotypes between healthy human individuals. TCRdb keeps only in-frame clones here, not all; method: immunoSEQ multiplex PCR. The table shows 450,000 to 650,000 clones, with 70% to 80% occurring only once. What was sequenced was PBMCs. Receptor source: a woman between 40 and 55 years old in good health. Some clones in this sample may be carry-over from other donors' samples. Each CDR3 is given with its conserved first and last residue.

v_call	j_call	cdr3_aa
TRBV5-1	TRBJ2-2	CASSLVGSKDAGELFF
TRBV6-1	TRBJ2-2	CASTRDRDTGELFF
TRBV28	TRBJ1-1	CASSSQFSEAFF
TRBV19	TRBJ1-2	CASRRQIANYGYTF
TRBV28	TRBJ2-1	CASRSRSSYSEQFF
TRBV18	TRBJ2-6	CASSPLPSGSSGANVLTF
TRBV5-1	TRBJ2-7	CASSLANRDGEQYF
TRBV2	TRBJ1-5	CASRAGLGQPQHF
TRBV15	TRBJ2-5	CATSREGLSGEQYF
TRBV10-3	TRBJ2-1	CAISDSSRNNEQFF
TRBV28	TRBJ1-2	CASSRAGLGYTF
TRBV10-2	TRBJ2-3	CASSESITQGISTDTQYF
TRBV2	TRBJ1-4	CASSLIQGYANEKLFF
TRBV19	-	CASSISSRAYEQYF
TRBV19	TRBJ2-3	CASSTGLAGGTGDTQYF
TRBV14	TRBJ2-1	CASSQEHRASYNEQFF
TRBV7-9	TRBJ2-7	CASSPQGGRALRYEQYF
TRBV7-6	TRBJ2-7	CASSLSLGEGKPNEQYF
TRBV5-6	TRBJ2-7	CASSLARGVPYF
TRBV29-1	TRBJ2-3	CSASLYGTDTQYF
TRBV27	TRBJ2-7	CASNRPGTGTSEQYF
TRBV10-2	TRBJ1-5	CASSESSGYQPQHF
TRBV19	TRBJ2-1	CASSGTGKGNEQFF
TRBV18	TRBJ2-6	CASSAQTSGANVLTF
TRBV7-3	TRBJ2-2	CASSLPETGELFF
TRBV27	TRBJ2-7	CASSLAREYYEQYF
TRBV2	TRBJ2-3	CAIGDRTDTQYF
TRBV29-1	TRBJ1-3	CSVSDNSGNTIYF
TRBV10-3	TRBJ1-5	CAISGVNSNQPQHF
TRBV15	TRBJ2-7	CATSRDKGRYEQYF
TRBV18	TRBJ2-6	CASSADGVGANVLTF
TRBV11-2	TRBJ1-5	CASSLGQNQPQHF
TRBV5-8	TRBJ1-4	CASSFKGGEKLFF
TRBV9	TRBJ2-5	CASNHRGEQETQYF
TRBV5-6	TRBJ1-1	CASSLDQGNTEAFF
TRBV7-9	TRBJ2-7	CASSLAWGSYEQYF
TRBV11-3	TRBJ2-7	CASSFTSESGQYF